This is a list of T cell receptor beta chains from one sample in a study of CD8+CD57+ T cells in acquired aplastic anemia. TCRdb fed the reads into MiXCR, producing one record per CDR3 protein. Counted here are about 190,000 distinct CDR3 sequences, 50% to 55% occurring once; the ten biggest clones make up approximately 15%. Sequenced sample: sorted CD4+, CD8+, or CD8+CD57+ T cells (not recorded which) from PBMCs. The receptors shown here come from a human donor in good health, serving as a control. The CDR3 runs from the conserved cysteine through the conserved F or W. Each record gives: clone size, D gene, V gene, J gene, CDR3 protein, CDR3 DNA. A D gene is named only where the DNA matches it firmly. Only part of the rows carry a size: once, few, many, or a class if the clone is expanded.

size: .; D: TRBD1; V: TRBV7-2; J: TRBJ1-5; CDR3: CASSLAGQGWNQPQHF; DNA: TGTGCCAGCAGCTTAGCGGGACAGGGATGGAATCAGCCCCAGCATTTT
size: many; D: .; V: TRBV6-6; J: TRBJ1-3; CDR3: CASSYAASGNTIYF; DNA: TGTGCCAGCAGTTACGCTGCCTCTGGAAACACCATATATTTT
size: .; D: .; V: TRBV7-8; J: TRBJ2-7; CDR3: CASSLDRVGYEQYF; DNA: TGTGCCAGCAGCTTAGATAGGGTAGGATACGAGCAGTACTTC
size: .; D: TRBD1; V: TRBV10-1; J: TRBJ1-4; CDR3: CASSESFALYGTGIEKLFF; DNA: TGCGCCAGCAGTGAGTCGTTTGCCTTATACGGGACAGGGATTGAAAAACTGTTTTTT
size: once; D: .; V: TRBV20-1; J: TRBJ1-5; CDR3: CSASKSQHF; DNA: TGCAGTGCTAGTAAGTCCCAGCATTTT
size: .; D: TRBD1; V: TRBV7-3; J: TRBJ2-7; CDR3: CASSASGTGTSEQYF; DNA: TGTGCCAGCAGCGCATCCGGGACAGGGACTTCCGAGCAGTACTTC
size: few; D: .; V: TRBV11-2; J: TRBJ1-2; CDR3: CASSLRLVPSYGYTF; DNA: TGTGCCAGCAGCTTGAGATTGGTTCCCAGCTATGGCTACACCTTC
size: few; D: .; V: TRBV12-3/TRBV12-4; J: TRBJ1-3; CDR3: CASSSDWGSGNTIYF; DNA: TGTGCCAGCAGTTCAGATTGGGGCTCTGGAAACACCATATATTTT
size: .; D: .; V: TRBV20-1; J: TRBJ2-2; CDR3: CSAQGWQGNTGELFF; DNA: TGCAGTGCTCAGGGATGGCAAGGGAACACCGGGGAGCTGTTTTTT
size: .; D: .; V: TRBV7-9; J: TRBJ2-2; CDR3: CASSTEVGSWDTGELFF; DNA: TGTGCCAGCAGCACCGAGGTCGGGAGTTGGGACACCGGGGAGCTGTTTTTT
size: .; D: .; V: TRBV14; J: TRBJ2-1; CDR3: CASSQDKTPYNEQFF; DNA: TGTGCCAGCAGCCAAGATAAGACACCCTACAATGAGCAGTTCTTC
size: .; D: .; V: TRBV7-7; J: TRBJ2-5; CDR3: CASSQEGTGQETQYF; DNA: TGTGCCAGCAGCCAGGAAGGGACTGGCCAAGAGACCCAGTACTTC
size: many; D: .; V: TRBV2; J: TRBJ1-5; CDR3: CASSVFDRQSQPQHF; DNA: TGTGCCAGCAGTGTTTTTGACAGACAGAGTCAGCCCCAGCATTTT
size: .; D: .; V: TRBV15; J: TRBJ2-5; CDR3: CATSSHTFQETQYF; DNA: TGTGCCACCAGCAGCCACACCTTCCAAGAGACCCAGTACTTC
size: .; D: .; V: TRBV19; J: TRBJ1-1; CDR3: CASSTSLLNTEAFF; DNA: TGTGCCAGTAGCACATCCCTCCTGAACACTGAAGCTTTCTTT
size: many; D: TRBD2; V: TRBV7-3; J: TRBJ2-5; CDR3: CASSKRGGGLETQYF; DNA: TGTGCCAGCAGCAAGCGGGGGGGCGGATTAGAGACCCAGTACTTC
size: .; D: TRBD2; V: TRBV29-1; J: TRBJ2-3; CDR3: CSVMGASGERTDTQYF; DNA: TGCAGCGTTATGGGGGCTAGCGGGGAACGCACAGATACGCAGTATTTT
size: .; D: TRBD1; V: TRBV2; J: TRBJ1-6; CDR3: CASSDQGTDNSPLHF; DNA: TGTGCCAGCAGTGATCAGGGGACAGATAATTCACCCCTCCACTTT
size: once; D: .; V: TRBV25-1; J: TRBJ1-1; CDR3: CASSRGLWGNTEAFF; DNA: TGTGCCAGCAGTAGGGGCTTGTGGGGGAACACTGAAGCTTTCTTT
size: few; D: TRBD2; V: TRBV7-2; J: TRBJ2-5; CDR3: CASSLTGGQETQYF; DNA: TGTGCCAGCAGCTTAACGGGGGGACAAGAGACCCAGTACTTC
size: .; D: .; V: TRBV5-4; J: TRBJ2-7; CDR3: CASSLSSGNEQYF; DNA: TGTGCCAGCAGCTTGAGTTCGGGAAACGAGCAGTACTTC
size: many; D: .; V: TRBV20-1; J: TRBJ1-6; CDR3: CRVGTGRDNSPLHF; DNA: TGCAGGGTGGGGACGGGTAGGGATAATTCACCCCTCCACTTT
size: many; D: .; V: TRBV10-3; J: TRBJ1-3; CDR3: CAISESTGISGNTIYF; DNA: TGTGCCATCAGTGAGTCGACTGGGATCTCTGGAAACACCATATATTTT
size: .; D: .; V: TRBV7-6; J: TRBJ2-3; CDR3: CASSLGETRFAQYF; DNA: TGTGCCAGCAGCTTAGGGGAGACCCGTTTTGCGCAGTATTTT
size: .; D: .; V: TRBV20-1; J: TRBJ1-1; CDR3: CSVPGGFGNTEAFF; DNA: TGCAGTGTCCCTGGAGGGTTTGGGAACACTGAAGCTTTCTTT
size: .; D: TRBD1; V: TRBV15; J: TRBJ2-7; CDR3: CATSTATGGRYEQYF; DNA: TGTGCCACCAGCACCGCGACAGGGGGACGCTACGAGCAGTACTTC
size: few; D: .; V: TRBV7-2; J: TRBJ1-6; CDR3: CASSGKGGSSPLHF; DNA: TGTGCCAGCTCCGGTAAGGGGGGGAGTTCACCCCTCCACTTT
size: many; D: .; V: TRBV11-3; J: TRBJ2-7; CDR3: CASSAASAKQYF; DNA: TGTGCCAGCAGCGCCGCATCGGCCAAGCAGTACTTC
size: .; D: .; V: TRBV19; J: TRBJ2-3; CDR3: CASSGLSRADTQYF; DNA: TGTGCCAGTAGTGGGCTGAGTCGCGCAGATACGCAGTATTTT
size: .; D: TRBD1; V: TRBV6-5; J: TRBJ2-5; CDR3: CASSFTRTGRGQETQYF; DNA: TGTGCCAGCAGTTTCACGCGGACAGGGCGGGGTCAAGAGACCCAGTACTTC
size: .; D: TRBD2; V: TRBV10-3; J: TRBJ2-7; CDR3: CAISSPLAGAGEQYF; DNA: TGTGCCATCAGTTCTCCCCTAGCGGGGGCCGGGGAGCAGTACTTC
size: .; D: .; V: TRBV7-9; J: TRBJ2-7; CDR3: CASSLGADIVHEQYF; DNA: TGTGCCAGCAGCTTAGGGGCGGATATTGTGCACGAGCAGTACTTC
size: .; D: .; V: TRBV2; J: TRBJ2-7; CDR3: CARGGPTGYEQYF; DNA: TGTGCCAGGGGGGGACCGACTGGATACGAGCAGTACTTC
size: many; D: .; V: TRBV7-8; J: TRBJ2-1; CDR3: CASRVDRSSYNEQFF; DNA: TGTGCCAGCCGCGTCGACAGGAGCTCCTACAATGAGCAGTTCTTC
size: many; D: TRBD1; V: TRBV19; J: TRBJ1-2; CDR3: CASNDRGNYGYTF; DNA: TGTGCCAGTAATGACAGGGGAAACTATGGCTACACCTTC
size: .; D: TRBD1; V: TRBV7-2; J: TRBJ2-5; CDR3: CASSLAQGWTGIQETQYF; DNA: TGTGCCAGCAGCTTAGCGCAAGGTTGGACAGGTATCCAAGAGACCCAGTACTTC
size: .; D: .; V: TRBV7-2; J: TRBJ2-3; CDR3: CASSLAGTSHDTQYF; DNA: TGTGCCAGCAGCTTAGCGGGGACATCTCACGATACGCAGTATTTT
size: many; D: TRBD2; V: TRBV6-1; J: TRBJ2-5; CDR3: CASSLSGRGGRETQYF; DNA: TGTGCCAGCAGCCTATCGGGGCGGGGGGGCCGCGAGACCCAGTACTTC
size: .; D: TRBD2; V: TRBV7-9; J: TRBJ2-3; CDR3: CAILRGGTTDTQYF; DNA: TGTGCCATCCTACGGGGGGGTACCACAGATACGCAGTATTTT
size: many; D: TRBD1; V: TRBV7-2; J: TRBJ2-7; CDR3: CASGSIRDRNYEQYF; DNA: TGTGCCAGCGGCTCGATCCGGGACAGGAACTACGAGCAGTACTTC
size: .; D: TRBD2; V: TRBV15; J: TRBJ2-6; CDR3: CATSREFSGRAGGANVLTF; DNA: TGTGCCACCAGCAGAGAATTTAGCGGGAGGGCCGGTGGGGCCAACGTCCTGACTTTC
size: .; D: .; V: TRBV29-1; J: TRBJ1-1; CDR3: CSAQQVTNTEAFF; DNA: TGCAGCGCACAACAGGTCACGAACACTGAAGCTTTCTTT
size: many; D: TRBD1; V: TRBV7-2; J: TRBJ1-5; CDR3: CASSWGQGYQPQHF; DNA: TGTGCCAGCAGCTGGGGACAGGGCTATCAGCCCCAGCATTTT
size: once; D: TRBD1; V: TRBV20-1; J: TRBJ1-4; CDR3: CSARQREGAGEKLFF; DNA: TGCAGTGCTAGACAGCGGGAGGGGGCGGGTGAAAAACTGTTTTTT
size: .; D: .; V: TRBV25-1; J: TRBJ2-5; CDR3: CASSDFGPKKETQYF; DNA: TGTGCCAGCAGTGATTTCGGACCCAAGAAAGAGACCCAGTACTTC
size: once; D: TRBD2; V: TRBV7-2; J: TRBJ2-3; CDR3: CASSLAVWLAGGTDTQYF; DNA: TGTGCCAGCAGCTTAGCGGTATGGCTAGCGGGGGGCACAGATACGCAGTATTTT
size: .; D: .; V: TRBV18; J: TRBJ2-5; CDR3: CASSPSRKDGNQETQYF; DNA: TGTGCCAGCTCACCTTCGAGGAAAGACGGTAACCAAGAGACCCAGTACTTC
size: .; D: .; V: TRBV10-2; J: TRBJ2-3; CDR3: CASRGGGQTKNEQYF; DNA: TGCGCCAGCAGGGGGGGGGGACAAACCAAGAATGAGCAGTATTTT
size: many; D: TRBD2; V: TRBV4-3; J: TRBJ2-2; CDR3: CASSQDMTSGGGRELFF; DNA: TGCGCCAGCAGCCAAGATATGACTAGCGGGGGTGGGCGGGAGCTGTTTTTT
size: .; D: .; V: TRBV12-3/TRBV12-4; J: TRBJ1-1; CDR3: CASSEKDSSEAFF; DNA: TGTGCCAGCAGTGAAAAGGACAGCTCAGAAGCTTTCTTT
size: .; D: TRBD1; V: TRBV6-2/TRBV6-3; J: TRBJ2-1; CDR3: CASSTLPWTGSSYNEQFF; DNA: TGTGCCAGCAGTACGCTACCGTGGACAGGGAGCTCCTACAATGAGCAGTTCTTC
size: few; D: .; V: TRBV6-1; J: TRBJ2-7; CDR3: CASSEQGQAYEQYF; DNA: TGTGCCAGCAGTGAACAGGGTCAAGCCTACGAGCAGTACTTC
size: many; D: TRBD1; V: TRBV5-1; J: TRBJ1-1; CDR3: CASSSQGQGAFSNTEAFF; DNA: TGCGCCAGCAGTTCTCAAGGGCAGGGGGCCTTTTCGAACACTGAAGCTTTCTTT
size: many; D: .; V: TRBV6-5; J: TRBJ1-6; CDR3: CASSYNSGGHNSPLHF; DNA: TGTGCCAGCAGTTACAATTCGGGGGGCCATAATTCACCCCTCCACTTT
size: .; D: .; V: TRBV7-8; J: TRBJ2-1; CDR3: CASSLVSREQFF; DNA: TGTGCCAGCAGCTTAGTGTCGCGGGAGCAGTTCTTC
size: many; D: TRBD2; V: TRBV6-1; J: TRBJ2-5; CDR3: CASSVSAGVQETQYF; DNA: TGTGCCAGCAGTGTGTCAGCGGGGGTACAAGAGACCCAGTACTTC
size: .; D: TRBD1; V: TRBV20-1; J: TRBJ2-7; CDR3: CSARGTADYEQYF; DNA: TGCAGTGCTAGGGGGACAGCTGACTACGAGCAGTACTTC
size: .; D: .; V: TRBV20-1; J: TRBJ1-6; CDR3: CSARVGVGNSPLHF; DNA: TGCAGTGCTAGAGTCGGGGTTGGCAATTCACCCCTCCACTTT
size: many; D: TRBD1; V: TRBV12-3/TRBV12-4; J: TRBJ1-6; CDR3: CASSSSDRGPLEPLHF; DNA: TGTGCCAGCAGTTCCTCGGACAGGGGCCCGCTTGAACCCCTCCACTTT